These 4 T cell receptor beta chains were all obtained from the same sample, sequenced in a study of T-cell memory formation after mild COVID-19. TCRdb recomputed calls from the 5' RACE reads with MiXCR, one row per CDR3 protein. The profile shows roughly 450,000 distinct CDR3 sequences, roughly 18% of them singletons. Sequencing was performed on PBMCs or a T cell subset sorted from them (not recorded which). The receptors originated from a young man who had mild COVID-19 (a few samples of this study predate the infection). Cell type and time point are not known.

This chain uses TRBV28 with TRBJ2-7; D might be TRBD1 or TRBD2, each matching 7 bases. Germline V gives CDR1 MDHEN, CDR2 SYDVKM. The CDR3 loop spans 14 amino acids. Trimming removed 3 bases at V and 6 bases at J, with 15 bases between. CDR3 coding DNA: TGTGCCAGCAGTTTGGCGGGAGACAGGGCCGAGCAGTACGTC. As protein: CASSLAGDRAEQYV.

The chain employs TRBV7-9 and TRBJ1-1, with D unresolved. The CDR3 spans 14 residues. CDR1 SEHNR and CDR2 FQNEAQ come from the germline V gene (reference sequence). The V and J ends lost 5 bases and 4 bases respectively, with 14 bases between them. The CDR3 sequence: CASSPINPTTEAFF. In nucleotides, the CDR3 is TGTGCCAGCAGCCCCATCAACCCCACCACTGAAGCTTTCTTT. Combining the CDR3 with reference TRBV7-9 and TRBJ1-1 gives the whole variable domain DTGVSQNPRHKITKRGQNVTFRCDPISEHNRLYWYRQTLGQGPEFLTYFQNEAQLEKSRLLSDRFSAERPKGSFSTLEIQRTEQGDSAMYLCASSPINPTTEAFFGQGTRLTVV.

This clonotype was recorded many times. This chain links TRBV5-1 with TRBJ2-5; the D gene is possibly TRBD1 (5 bases). V lost 4 bases, J lost 3 bases, and 16 bases lay in between. The V gene's germline CDR1 is SGHRS and CDR2 YFSETQ. The CDR3 has 15 amino acids. CDR3 coding DNA: TGCGCCAGCAGCCCATCTGGACAAGTCGAAGAGACCCAGTACTTC. This sequence encodes CASSPSGQVEETQYF.

Ten or more counts support this clonotype. The chain recombines TRBV6-2 or TRBV6-3 with TRBJ2-2, with D perhaps matching TRBD1 or TRBD2 (5 bases each). The CDR3 runs 19 residues. The ends were cut back, 6 bases at V and 3 bases at J, with 26 bases in the middle. Germline V CDR1 and CDR2: MNHEY, SVGEGT. The CDR3 spells CASSYQADLRGAYTGELFF. As DNA, the CDR3 is TGTGCCAGCAGCTATCAGGCCGACCTTAGAGGGGCCTACACCGGGGAGCTGTTTTTT.